This TCR beta chain was captured in a study of response to subunit inactivated influenza vaccine. The CDR3 runs 17 residues. The V segment lost 6 bases and the J segment 3 bases; nucleotides outside the gene matches: 10. Germline lookup yields CDR1 KGHDR and CDR2 SFDVKD. TCRdb called the RT-PCR reads again in MiXCR, with one record for every CDR3 protein. The repertoire holds 250,000 to 350,000 distinct CDR3 sequences, roughly 20% seen once, with 10% in the top ten. Only a few counts were recorded for this clonotype. Antigen specificity is unknown. Findings and caveats of the study: New T cells are recruited in small numbers by each seasonal influenza vaccination, according to the authors' suggestion.

This specimen was PBMCs from blood, taken about 20 months after vaccination. This chain connects TRBV24-1 to TRBJ1-1; 12 nucleotides match TRBD1. The sequence derives from a man aged 50-75 years who received an inactivated influenza vaccine. CDR3 DNA: TGTGCCACCAGTCTTCCGTCCGGGACAGGGGGCTACACTGAAGCTTTCTTT. Residues: CATSLPSGTGGYTEAFF.